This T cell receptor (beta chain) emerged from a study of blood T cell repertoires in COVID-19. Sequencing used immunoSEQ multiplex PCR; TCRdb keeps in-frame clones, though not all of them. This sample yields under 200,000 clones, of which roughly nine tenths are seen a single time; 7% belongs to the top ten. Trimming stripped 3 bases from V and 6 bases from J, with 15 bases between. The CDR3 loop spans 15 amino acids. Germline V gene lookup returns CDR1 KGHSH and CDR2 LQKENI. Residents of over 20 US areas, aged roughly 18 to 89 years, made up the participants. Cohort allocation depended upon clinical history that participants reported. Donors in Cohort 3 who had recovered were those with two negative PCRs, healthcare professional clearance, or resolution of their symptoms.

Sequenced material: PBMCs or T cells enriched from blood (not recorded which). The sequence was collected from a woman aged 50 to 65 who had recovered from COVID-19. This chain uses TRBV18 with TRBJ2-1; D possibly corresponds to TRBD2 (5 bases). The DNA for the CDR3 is TGTGCCAGCTCACCGGGGAGCCTTATTTTCAATGAGCAGTTCTTC. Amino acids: CASSPGSLIFNEQFF.